This entry is about one TCR beta chain. Random hexamers were used to reverse transcribe 0.5 to 1 ug of RNA. Via MiXCR, TCRdb re-called the immunoSEQ multiplex PCR reads, giving one row per CDR3 protein. The data contain around 180,000 distinct CDR3 sequences, around 95% of them singletons. The data stem from a study of CD8 T cells in Susac syndrome. Sequencing of TCR beta was undertaken in CD8+ and CD4+ T cells derived from blood. Negative isolation yielded CD8+ and CD4+ T cells; FACS enriched TEMRA cells. The sequence derives from a human donor with multiple sclerosis. Material: CD4+ T cells from PBMCs.

The CDR3 region is CSARSGQQEAFF. The CDR3 nucleotides read TGCAGTGCTAGATCGGGACAGCAGGAAGCTTTCTTT. J is TRBJ1-1 and V is TRBV20-1, with 7 bases lining up with TRBD1. Germline V gives CDR1 DFQATT, CDR2 SNEGSKA (reference sequence). After removal of 2 bases from V and 8 bases from J, the junction contained 5 bases not matched to a gene. This CDR3 has 12 residues.